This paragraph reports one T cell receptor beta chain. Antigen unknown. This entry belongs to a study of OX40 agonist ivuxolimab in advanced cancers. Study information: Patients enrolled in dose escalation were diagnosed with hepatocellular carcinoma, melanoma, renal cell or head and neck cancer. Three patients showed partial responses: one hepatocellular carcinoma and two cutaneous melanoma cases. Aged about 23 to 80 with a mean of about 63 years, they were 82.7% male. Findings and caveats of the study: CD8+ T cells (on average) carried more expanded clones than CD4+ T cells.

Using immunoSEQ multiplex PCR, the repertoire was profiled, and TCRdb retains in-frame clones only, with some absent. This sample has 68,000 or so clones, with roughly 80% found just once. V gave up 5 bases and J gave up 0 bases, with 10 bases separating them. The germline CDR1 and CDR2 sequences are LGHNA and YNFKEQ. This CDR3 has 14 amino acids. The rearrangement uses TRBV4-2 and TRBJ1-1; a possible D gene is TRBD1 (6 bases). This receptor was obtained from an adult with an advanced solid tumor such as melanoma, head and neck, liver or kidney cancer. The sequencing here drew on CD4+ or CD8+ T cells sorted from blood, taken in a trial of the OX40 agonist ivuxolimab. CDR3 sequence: CASSSGHMNTEAFF. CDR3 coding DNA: TGTGCCAGCAGCTCGGGACACATGAACACTGAAGCTTTCTTT.